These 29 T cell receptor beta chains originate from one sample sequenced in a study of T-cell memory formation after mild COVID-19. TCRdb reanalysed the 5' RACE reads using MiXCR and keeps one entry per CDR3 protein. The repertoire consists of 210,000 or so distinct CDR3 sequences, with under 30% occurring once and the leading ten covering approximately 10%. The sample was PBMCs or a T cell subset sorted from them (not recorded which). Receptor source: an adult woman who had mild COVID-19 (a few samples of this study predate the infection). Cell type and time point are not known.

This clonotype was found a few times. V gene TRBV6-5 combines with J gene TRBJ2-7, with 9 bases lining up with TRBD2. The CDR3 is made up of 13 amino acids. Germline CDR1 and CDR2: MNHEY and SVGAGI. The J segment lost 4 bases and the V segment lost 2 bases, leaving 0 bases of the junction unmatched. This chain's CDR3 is CASSYLAGYEQYF. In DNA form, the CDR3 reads TGTGCCAGCAGTTACCTAGCGGGGTACGAGCAGTACTTC.

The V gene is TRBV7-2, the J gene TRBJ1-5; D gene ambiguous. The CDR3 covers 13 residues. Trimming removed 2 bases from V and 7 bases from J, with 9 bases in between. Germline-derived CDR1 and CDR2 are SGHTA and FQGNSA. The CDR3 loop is CASSLSMEQPQHF. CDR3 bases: TGTGCCAGCAGCTTAAGCATGGAGCAGCCCCAGCATTTT.

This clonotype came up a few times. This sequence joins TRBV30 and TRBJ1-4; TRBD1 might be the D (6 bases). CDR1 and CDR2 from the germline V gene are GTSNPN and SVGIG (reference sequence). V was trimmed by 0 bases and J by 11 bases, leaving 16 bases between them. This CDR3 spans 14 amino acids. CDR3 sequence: CAWSVGGTYLKLFF. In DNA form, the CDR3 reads TGTGCCTGGAGTGTAGGGGGAACCTACCTGAAACTGTTTTTT.

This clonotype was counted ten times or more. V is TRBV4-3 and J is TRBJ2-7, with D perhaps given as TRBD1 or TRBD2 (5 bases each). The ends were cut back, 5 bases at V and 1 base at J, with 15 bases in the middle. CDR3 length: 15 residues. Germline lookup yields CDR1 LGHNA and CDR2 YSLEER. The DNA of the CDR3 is TGCGCCAGCAGCGAAATCCGGGACGGATCCTACGAGCAGTACTTC. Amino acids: CASSEIRDGSYEQYF.

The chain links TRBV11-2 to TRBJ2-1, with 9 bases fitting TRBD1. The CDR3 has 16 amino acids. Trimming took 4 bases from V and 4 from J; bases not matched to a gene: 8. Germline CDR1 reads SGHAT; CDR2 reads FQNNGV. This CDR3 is CASSSSDRGGYNEQFF. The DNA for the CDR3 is TGTGCCAGCAGCTCATCGGACAGGGGAGGTTACAATGAGCAGTTCTTC.

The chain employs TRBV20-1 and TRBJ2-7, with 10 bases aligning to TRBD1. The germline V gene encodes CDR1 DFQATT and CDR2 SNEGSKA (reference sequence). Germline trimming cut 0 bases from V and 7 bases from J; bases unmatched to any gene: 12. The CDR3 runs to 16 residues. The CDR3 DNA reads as TGCAGTGCTAGAGATCAGTGGGGACAGGGGATGGGGGAGCAGTACTTC. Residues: CSARDQWGQGMGEQYF.

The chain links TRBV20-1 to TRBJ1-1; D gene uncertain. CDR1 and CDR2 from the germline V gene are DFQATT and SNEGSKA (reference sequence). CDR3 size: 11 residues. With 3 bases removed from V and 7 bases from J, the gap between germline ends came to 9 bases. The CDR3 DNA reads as TGCAGTGCTAGTCGGAGCCTTGAAGCTTTCTTT. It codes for CSASRSLEAFF.

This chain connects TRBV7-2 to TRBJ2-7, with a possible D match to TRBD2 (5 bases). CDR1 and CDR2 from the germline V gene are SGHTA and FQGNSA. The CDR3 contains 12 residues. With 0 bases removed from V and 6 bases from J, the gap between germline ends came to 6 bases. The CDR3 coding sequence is TGTGCCAGCAGCTTAGCGGGGAGCGAGCAGTACTTC. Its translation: CASSLAGSEQYF.

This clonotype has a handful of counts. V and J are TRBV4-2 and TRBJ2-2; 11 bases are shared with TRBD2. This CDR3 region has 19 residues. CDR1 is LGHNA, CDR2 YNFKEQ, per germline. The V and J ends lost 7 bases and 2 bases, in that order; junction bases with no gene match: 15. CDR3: CASTLGPGLADLNTGELFF. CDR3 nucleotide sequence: TGTGCCAGCACCCTCGGGCCGGGACTAGCGGATCTAAACACCGGGGAGCTGTTTTTT.

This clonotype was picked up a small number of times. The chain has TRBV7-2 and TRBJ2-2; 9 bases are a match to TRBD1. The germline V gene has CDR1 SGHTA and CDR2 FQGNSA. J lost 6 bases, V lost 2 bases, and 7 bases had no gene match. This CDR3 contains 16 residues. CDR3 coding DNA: TGTGCCAGCAGCTTAACCGGGACAGGGTTTTCCGGGGAGCTGTTTTTT. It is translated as CASSLTGTGFSGELFF.

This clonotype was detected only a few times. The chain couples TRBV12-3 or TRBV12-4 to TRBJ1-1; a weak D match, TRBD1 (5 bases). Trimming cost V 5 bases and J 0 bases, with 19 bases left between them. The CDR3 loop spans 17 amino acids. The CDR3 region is CASSTTQAMDMNTEAFF. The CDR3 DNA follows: TGTGCCAGCAGTACGACCCAGGCGATGGACATGAACACTGAAGCTTTCTTT.

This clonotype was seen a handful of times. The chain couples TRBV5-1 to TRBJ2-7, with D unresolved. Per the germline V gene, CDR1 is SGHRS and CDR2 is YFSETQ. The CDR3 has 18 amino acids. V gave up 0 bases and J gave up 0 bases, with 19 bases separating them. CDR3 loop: CASSLDSRQEYLSYEQYF. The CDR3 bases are TGCGCCAGCAGCTTGGACAGTCGGCAGGAGTATCTCTCCTACGAGCAGTACTTC.

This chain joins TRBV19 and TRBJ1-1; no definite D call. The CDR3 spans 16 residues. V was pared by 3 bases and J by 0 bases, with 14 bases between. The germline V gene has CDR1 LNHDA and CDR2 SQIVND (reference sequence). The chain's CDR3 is CASSIPPESLNTEAFF. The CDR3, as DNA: TGTGCCAGTAGTATCCCCCCAGAATCGCTGAACACTGAAGCTTTCTTT.

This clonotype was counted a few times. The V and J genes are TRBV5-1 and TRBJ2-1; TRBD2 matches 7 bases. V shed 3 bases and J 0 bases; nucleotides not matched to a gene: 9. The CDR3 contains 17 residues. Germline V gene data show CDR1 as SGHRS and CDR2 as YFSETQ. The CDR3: CASSSAGATSSYNEQFF. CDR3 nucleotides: TGCGCCAGCAGCTCTGCGGGAGCCACGAGCTCCTACAATGAGCAGTTCTTC.

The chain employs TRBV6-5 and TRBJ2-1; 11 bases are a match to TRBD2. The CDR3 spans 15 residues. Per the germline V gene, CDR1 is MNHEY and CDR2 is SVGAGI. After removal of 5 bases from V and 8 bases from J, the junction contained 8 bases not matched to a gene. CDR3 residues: CASSQRLAGLDEQFF. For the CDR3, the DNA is TGTGCCAGCAGTCAAAGACTAGCGGGGTTGGATGAGCAGTTCTTC.

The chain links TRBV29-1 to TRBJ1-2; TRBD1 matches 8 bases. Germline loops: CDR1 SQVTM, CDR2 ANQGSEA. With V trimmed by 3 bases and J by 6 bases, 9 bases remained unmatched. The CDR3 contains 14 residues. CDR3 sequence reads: CSVERTGNGDGYTF. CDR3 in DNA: TGCAGCGTTGAGAGGACAGGGAACGGGGATGGCTACACCTTC.

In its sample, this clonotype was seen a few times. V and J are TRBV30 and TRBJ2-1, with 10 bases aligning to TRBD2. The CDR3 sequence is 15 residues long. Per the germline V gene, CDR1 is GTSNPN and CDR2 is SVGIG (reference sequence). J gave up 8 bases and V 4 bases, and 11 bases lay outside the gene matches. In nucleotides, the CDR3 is TGTGCCTGGATGGTAGCGGGAGGCCCACGCGATGAGCAGTTCTTC. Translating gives CAWMVAGGPRDEQFF.

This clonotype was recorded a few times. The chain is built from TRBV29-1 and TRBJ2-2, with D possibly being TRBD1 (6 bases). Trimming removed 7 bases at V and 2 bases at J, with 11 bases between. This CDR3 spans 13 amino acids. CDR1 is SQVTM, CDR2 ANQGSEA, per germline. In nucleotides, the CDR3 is TGCAGCGCCGCCAGGGGCAACACCGGGGAGCTGTTTTTT. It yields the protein CSAARGNTGELFF.

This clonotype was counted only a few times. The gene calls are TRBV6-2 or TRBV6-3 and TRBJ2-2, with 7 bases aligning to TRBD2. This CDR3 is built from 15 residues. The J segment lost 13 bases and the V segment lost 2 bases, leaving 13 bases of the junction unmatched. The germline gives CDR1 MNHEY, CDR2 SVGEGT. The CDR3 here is CASSYAASGLRALFF. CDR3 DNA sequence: TGTGCCAGCAGTTACGCGGCTAGCGGCCTTCGGGCGCTGTTTTTT.

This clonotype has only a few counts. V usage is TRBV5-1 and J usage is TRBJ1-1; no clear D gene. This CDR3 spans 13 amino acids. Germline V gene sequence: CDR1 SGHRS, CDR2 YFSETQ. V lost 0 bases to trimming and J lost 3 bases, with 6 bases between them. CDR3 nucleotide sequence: TGCGCCAGCAGCTTGGCTACGGACACTGAAGCTTTCTTT. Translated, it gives CASSLATDTEAFF.

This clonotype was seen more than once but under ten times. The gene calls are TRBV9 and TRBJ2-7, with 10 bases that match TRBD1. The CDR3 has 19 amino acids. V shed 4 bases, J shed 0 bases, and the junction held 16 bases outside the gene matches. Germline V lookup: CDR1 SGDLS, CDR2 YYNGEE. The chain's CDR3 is CASSPRRDRGPMRSYEQYF. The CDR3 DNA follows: TGTGCCAGCAGCCCCCGTAGGGACAGGGGCCCCATGCGCTCCTACGAGCAGTACTTC.

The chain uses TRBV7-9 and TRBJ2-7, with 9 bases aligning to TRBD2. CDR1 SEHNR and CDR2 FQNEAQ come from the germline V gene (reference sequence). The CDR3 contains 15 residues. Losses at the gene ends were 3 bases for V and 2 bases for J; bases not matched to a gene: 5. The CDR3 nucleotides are TGTGCCAGCAGCTTCCTTAGCGGGGGCCCCTACGAGCAGTACTTC. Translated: CASSFLSGGPYEQYF.

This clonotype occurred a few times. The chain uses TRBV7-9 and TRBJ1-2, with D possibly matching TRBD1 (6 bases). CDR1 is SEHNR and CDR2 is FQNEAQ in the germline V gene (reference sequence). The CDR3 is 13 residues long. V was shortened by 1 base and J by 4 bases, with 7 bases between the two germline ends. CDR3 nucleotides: TGTGCCAGCAGCTTAGAGGACAGCTATGGCTACACCTTC. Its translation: CASSLEDSYGYTF.

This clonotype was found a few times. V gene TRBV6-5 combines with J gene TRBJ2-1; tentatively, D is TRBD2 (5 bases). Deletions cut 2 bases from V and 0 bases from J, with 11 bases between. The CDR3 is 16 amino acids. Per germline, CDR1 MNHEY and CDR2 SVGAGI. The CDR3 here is CASSYTNRGSYNEQFF. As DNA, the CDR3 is TGTGCCAGCAGTTACACAAACCGGGGCTCCTACAATGAGCAGTTCTTC.

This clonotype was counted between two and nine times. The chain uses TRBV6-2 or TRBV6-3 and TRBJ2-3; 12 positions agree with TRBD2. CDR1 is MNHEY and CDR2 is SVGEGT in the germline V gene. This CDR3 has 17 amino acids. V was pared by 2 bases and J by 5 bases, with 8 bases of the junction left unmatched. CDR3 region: CASSYTRTSGNRDTQYF. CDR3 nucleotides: TGTGCCAGCAGTTACACGCGGACTAGCGGGAATAGAGATACGCAGTATTTT.

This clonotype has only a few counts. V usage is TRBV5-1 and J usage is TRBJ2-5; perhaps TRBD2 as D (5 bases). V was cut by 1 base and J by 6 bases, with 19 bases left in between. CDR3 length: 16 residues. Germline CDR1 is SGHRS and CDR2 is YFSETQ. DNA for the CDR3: TGCGCCAGCAGCTTGCGGGATCTCTTACCCGGGCAGACCCAGTACTTC. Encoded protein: CASSLRDLLPGQTQYF.

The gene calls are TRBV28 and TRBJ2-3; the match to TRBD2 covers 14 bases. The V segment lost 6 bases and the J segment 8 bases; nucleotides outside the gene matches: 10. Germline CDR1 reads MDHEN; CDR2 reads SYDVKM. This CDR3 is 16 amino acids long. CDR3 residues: CASRESGLAGVGTQYF. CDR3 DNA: TGTGCCAGCAGGGAGTCGGGACTAGCGGGAGTCGGTACGCAGTATTTT.

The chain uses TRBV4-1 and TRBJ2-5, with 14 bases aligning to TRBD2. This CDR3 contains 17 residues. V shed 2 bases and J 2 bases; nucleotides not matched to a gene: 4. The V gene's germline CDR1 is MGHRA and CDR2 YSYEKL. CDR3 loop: CASSQRTSGGFQETQYF. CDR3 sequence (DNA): TGCGCCAGCAGCCAAAGGACTAGCGGGGGGTTTCAAGAGACCCAGTACTTC.

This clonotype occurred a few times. The CDR3, as DNA: TGCAGTGCTAGACTTAGACAGGGGTCGTACGAGCAGTACTTC. The encoded protein is CSARLRQGSYEQYF. This rearrangement joins TRBV20-1 to TRBJ2-7; 8 nucleotides line up with TRBD1. The CDR3 totals 14 residues. CDR1 DFQATT and CDR2 SNEGSKA come from the germline V gene (reference sequence). The ends lost 2 bases at V and 4 bases at J; junction bases unmatched: 7.